The rows below give T cell receptor beta chains drawn from one sample of a study of blood T cells in healthy people across ages. Using its own MiXCR run on the 5' RACE reads, TCRdb lists one record per CDR3 protein. The table lists about a million distinct CDR3 sequences, around two fifths of them singletons. Material: blood. Source of these receptors: a man aged 18 to 29 in good health. The CDR3 runs from the conserved cysteine through the conserved F or W. Each record gives: J gene, V gene, clone size, D gene, CDR3 protein, CDR3 DNA. The D gene is left open where the match is weak. Clone sizes are given selectively: once, few, many, or a class where the clone is expanded.

>TRBJ1-1|TRBV6-6|few|NA
CASSYGDRRNTEAFF
TGTGCCAGCAGTTACGGAGACAGGAGAAACACTGAAGCTTTCTTT
>TRBJ1-2|TRBV7-8|NA|TRBD1
CASSSDRRNGYTF
TGTGCCAGCAGCTCGGACAGGAGAAATGGCTACACCTTC
>TRBJ2-5|TRBV28|NA|NA
CANSFGGSQETQYF
TGTGCCAACAGTTTTGGGGGGTCCCAAGAGACCCAGTACTTC
>TRBJ1-2|TRBV7-2|few|NA
CASSLLQLYGYTF
TGTGCCAGCAGCTTACTCCAGCTCTATGGCTACACCTTC
>TRBJ2-7|TRBV29-1|NA|NA
CSVTHGPTYEQYF
TGCAGCGTCACCCACGGTCCCACCTACGAGCAGTACTTC
>TRBJ2-1|TRBV4-2|few|TRBD1
CASSLAAHGTGKGNEQFF
TGTGCCAGCAGCCTTGCCGCCCACGGGACAGGGAAGGGCAATGAGCAGTTCTTC
>TRBJ1-2|TRBV7-2|NA|TRBD1
CASSSDRVGGYTF
TGTGCCAGCAGCTCGGACAGGGTTGGTGGCTACACCTTC
>TRBJ1-2|TRBV4-2|NA|NA
CASTYRASAPNYGYTF
TGTGCCAGCACTTACCGGGCCAGCGCCCCTAACTATGGCTACACCTTC
>TRBJ1-1|TRBV4-1|NA|TRBD1
CASSQGTGAEAFF
TGCGCCAGCAGCCAAGGGACAGGGGCAGAAGCTTTCTTT
>TRBJ2-1|TRBV20-1|many|NA
CSLHRADEQFF
TGCAGTCTACACAGGGCCGATGAGCAGTTCTTC